One sample yielded the 30 T cell receptor beta chains listed below, sequenced in a study of beta chain features in type 1 diabetes. Their recognized antigens are unknown. Expressed TCRB transcripts were sequenced because the isolated RNA had all been reverse transcribed beforehand. TCRdb keeps only in-frame clones here, not all; method: immunoSEQ multiplex PCR. The sample comprises a few hundred thousand clones, roughly 12% of which are singletons, and 0.0085% to 0.012% rests with the top ten. Findings and caveats of the study: A moderate, significant TCRB CDR3 shortening appeared in type 1 diabetes across four CD4+ subsets.

Sample: naive CD4+ T cells from blood. Receptors originate from a woman aged 18-30 years with type 1 diabetes.

The CDR3 is CASSRESIGSYEQYF. CDR3 sequence (DNA): TGTGCCAGCAGTCGGGAATCAATAGGCTCCTACGAGCAGTACTTC. This chain uses TRBV4-2 with TRBJ2-7; a possible D gene is TRBD2 (5 bases). The germline V gene encodes CDR1 LGHNA and CDR2 YNFKEQ. The V gene lost 6 bases and the J gene lost 0 bases, with 15 bases spanning the gap. This CDR3 has 15 amino acids.

In this sample, this clone turned up a few times. This sequence joins TRBV7-9 and TRBJ1-5; D gene ambiguous. From germline, CDR1 is SEHNR and CDR2 FQNEAQ (reference sequence). The CDR3 runs 14 residues. The V end lost 2 bases, the J end lost 8 bases, and 13 bases lay between the germline ends. CDR3 region: CASSLTSEIKPQHF. Written as DNA, the CDR3 is TGTGCCAGCAGCTTAACGTCAGAAATCAAGCCCCAGCATTTT. Supplemented by reference TRBV7-9 and TRBJ1-5, the full variable domain reads DTGVSQNPRHKITKRGQNVTFRCDPISEHNRLYWYRQTLGQGPEFLTYFQNEAQLEKSRLLSDRFSAERPKGSFSTLEIQRTEQGDSAMYLCASSLTSEIKPQHFGDGTRLSIL.

The CDR3 protein is CASRATQETQYF. The DNA of the CDR3 is TGTGCCAGCAGAGCTACTCAAGAGACCCAGTACTTC. V usage is TRBV28 and J usage is TRBJ2-5, with unresolved D. Trimming pared 6 bases from V and 2 bases from J, leaving 7 bases between. This CDR3 spans 12 amino acids. Germline-derived CDR1 and CDR2 are MDHEN and SYDVKM.

This clone appeared a few times. J is TRBJ2-7 and V is TRBV6-5, with D possibly TRBD1 on 6 matching bases. V shed 10 bases and J shed 5 bases, with 18 bases lying between them. This CDR3 comprises 13 residues. Germline V gene lookup returns CDR1 MNHEY and CDR2 SVGAGI. CDR3 residues: CATSPHTGNEQYF. DNA of the CDR3: TGTGCCACCTCGCCGCACACAGGGAACGAGCAGTACTTC.

This clone has more than one count but fewer than ten. The rearrangement joins TRBV29-1 to TRBJ1-2, with TRBD1 as a possible D gene (6 bases). Germline V gene data show CDR1 as SQVTM and CDR2 as ANQGSEA. With 6 bases removed from V and 4 bases from J, the gap between germline ends came to 15 bases. CDR3 length: 13 residues. The CDR3 DNA sequence: TGCAGCGTCAATAGCGGGGGCGGCTATGGCTACACCTTC. This encodes CSVNSGGGYGYTF.

The chain is built from TRBV2 and TRBJ1-5; D is uncertain. Trimming stripped 8 bases from V and 0 bases from J, with 11 bases between. This CDR3 is 14 amino acids long. CDR1 SNHLY and CDR2 FYNNEI come from the germline V gene. The CDR3 loop is CASGEDYSNQPQHF. The CDR3 DNA sequence: TGTGCCAGCGGGGAGGACTATAGCAATCAGCCCCAGCATTTT.

This clone was observed a few times. This chain uses TRBV28 with TRBJ2-3; the D is unclear. The CDR3 has 13 residues. Trimming removed 6 bases from V and 0 bases from J, with 7 bases in between. Germline V lookup: CDR1 MDHEN, CDR2 SYDVKM. CDR3 amino acids: CASRAPSTDTQYF. Here the CDR3 DNA reads TGTGCCAGCAGGGCCCCTAGCACAGATACGCAGTATTTT.

This clone was found a few times. The rearrangement links TRBV19 to TRBJ2-3; D ambiguous. In germline, CDR1 is LNHDA, CDR2 SQIVND (reference sequence). V was cut by 5 bases and J by 3 bases, with 9 bases left in between. The CDR3 consists of 13 residues. CDR3 residues: CASSPVLTDTQYF. The CDR3 bases are TGTGCCAGTAGTCCGGTTTTGACAGATACGCAGTATTTT.

This clone appeared a few times. The chain links TRBV14 to TRBJ2-7, with unresolved D. The length of the CDR3 is 13 residues. The V and J ends lost 5 bases and 0 bases respectively, with 8 bases between them. Germline V gives CDR1 SGHDN, CDR2 FVKESK. CDR3 DNA: TGTGCCAGCAGCACGACACTCTCCTACGAGCAGTACTTC. Translated, it gives CASSTTLSYEQYF.

This clone came up a few times. The chain carries TRBV5-1 and TRBJ1-3; no clear D gene. The CDR3 is made up of 13 amino acids. V lost 5 bases and J 1 base, leaving 7 bases between the germline ends. Germline assignment: CDR1 SGHRS and CDR2 YFSETQ. The CDR3 DNA follows: TGCGCCAGCAGACTGTCATCTGGAAACACCATATATTTT. It encodes CASRLSSGNTIYF. Supplemented by reference TRBV5-1 and TRBJ1-3, the full variable domain reads KAGVTQTPRYLIKTRGQQVTLSCSPISGHRSVSWYQQTPGQGLQFLFEYFSETQRNKGNFPGRFSGRQFSNSRSEMNVSTLELGDSALYLCASRLSSGNTIYFGEGSWLTVV.

This chain connects TRBV5-6 to TRBJ2-3; D gene ambiguous. Germline CDR1 reads SGHDT; CDR2 reads YYEEEE. Trimming cost V 1 base and J 9 bases, with 6 bases left between them. The CDR3 consists of 11 residues. This CDR3 is CASSLIRTQYF. CDR3 in DNA: TGTGCCAGCAGCTTGATTCGGACGCAGTATTTT.

This clone was seen only a few times. The chain is built from TRBV7-9 and TRBJ2-6, with 7 nucleotides matching TRBD1. V lost 1 base, J lost 1 base, and 7 bases stayed unmatched. CDR1 is SEHNR and CDR2 is FQNEAQ in the germline V gene (reference sequence). The CDR3 is 18 amino acids. The CDR3 region has the DNA TGTGCCAGCAGCTTAGTGGGACAGCCTCTTTCTGGGGCCAACGTCCTGACTTTC. Translation gives CASSLVGQPLSGANVLTF. Full variable domain (outside the CDR3, taken from reference TRBV7-9 and TRBJ2-6): DTGVSQNPRHKITKRGQNVTFRCDPISEHNRLYWYRQTLGQGPEFLTYFQNEAQLEKSRLLSDRFSAERPKGSFSTLEIQRTEQGDSAMYLCASSLVGQPLSGANVLTFGAGSRLTVL.

The chain combines TRBV29-1 with TRBJ2-5; the D gene is possibly TRBD1 (6 bases). Germline-derived CDR1 and CDR2 are SQVTM and ANQGSEA. The CDR3 length is 14 residues. Trimming removed 6 bases at V and 3 bases at J, with 17 bases between. The CDR3 reads CSVQGLFKEETQYF. The CDR3 DNA follows: TGCAGCGTCCAGGGGTTGTTTAAAGAAGAGACCCAGTACTTC. Variable domain in full (rest from reference TRBV29-1 and TRBJ2-5): SAVISQKPSRDICQRGTSLTIQCQVDSQVTMMFWYRQQPGQSLTLIATANQGSEATYESGFVIDKFPISRPNLTFSTLTVSNMSPEDSSIYLCSVQGLFKEETQYFGPGTRLLVL.

The sample holds a few counts of this clone. This sequence joins TRBV6-1 and TRBJ1-6; 7 bases match TRBD1. The CDR3 extends over 15 amino acids. Trimming at V came to 2 bases and at J to 6 bases, leaving 4 bases not matched to a gene. Per germline, CDR1 MNHNS and CDR2 SASEGT. The CDR3 nucleotides are TGTGCCAGCAGTGAATCACCAGGGGGTAATTCACCCCTCCACTTT. Translation gives CASSESPGGNSPLHF.

The chain uses TRBV4-3 and TRBJ1-5, with unresolved D. V dropped 0 bases and J dropped 6 bases, with 12 bases sitting between them. The CDR3 is 15 residues long. Germline V gene sequence: CDR1 LGHNA, CDR2 YSLEER. The DNA of the CDR3 is TGCGCCAGCAGCCAAGAAGTGGCTTGGCCTCAGCCCCAGCATTTT. Translation: CASSQEVAWPQPQHF.

The table lists this clone with a few counts. A junction end diverges from the germline sequence, so it may reflect a read error. The V gene is TRBV25-1, the J gene TRBJ1-5; 7 bases align to TRBD1. The CDR3 length is 16 residues. Per the germline V gene, CDR1 is MGHDK and CDR2 is SYGVNS. CDR3 region: CASSESGTAYNQPQHF. The CDR3 region has the DNA TGTGCCAGCAGCGAATCGGGGACAGCCTACAATCAGCCCCAGCATTTT.

The V gene is TRBV28, the J gene TRBJ1-3, with 11 bases that match TRBD1. The CDR3 runs to 14 residues. CDR1 and CDR2 from the germline V gene are MDHEN and SYDVKM. The chain's CDR3 is CASRTGGTGNTIYF. The CDR3 region has the DNA TGTGCTTCTCGGACAGGGGGCACGGGAAACACCATATATTTT.

This clone showed up just a few times. The chain carries TRBV18 and TRBJ1-6; 10 nucleotides agree with TRBD1. Losses at the gene ends were 4 bases for V and 7 bases for J; bases not matched to a gene: 4. CDR1 and CDR2 (germline): KGHSH, LQKENI. The CDR3 runs to 15 residues. The DNA of the CDR3 is TGTGCCAGCTCACTTCGGGACAGGGGAAATTCACCCCTCCACTTT. Translating gives CASSLRDRGNSPLHF.

The rearrangement joins TRBV4-3 to TRBJ1-2; a weak D match, TRBD1 (5 bases). Trimming removed 1 base at V and 0 bases at J, with 9 bases between. CDR1 and CDR2 from the germline V gene are LGHNA and YSLEER. This CDR3 spans 15 amino acids. This CDR3 is CASSQGDWTNYGYTF. The CDR3 DNA reads as TGCGCCAGCAGCCAAGGGGACTGGACTAACTATGGCTACACCTTC.

This clone occurred a few times. The CDR3 reads CASSYETSPVRETQYF. CDR3 bases: TGTGCCAGCAGTTACGAGACAAGCCCTGTACGGGAGACCCAGTACTTC. This chain uses TRBV6-5 with TRBJ2-5; D remains ambiguous. Germline lookup yields CDR1 MNHEY and CDR2 SVGAGI. Trimming left V 2 bases short and J 5 bases short, with 18 bases between. This CDR3 is 16 amino acids long.

A few counts support this clone. V is TRBV18 and J is TRBJ1-2; tentatively, D is TRBD1 (5 bases). V dropped 4 bases and J dropped 8 bases, with 17 bases sitting between them. The CDR3 covers 14 residues. Germline V gene sequence: CDR1 KGHSH, CDR2 LQKENI. The CDR3 is CASSLPFGGLGYTF. The CDR3 bases are TGTGCCAGCTCACTACCGTTTGGGGGACTAGGCTACACCTTC.

This clone appeared a few times. At one end, the junction sequence differs from germline, possibly due to a read error. The V gene is TRBV20-1, the J gene TRBJ2-7; perhaps TRBD2 as D (5 bases). CDR3 length equals 11 residues. Germline loops: CDR1 DFQATT, CDR2 SNEGSKA (reference sequence). The CDR3 sequence is CSASRLEANSF. CDR3 DNA sequence: TGCAGTGCTAGTCGTCTGGAGGCAAATTCCTTC.

CDR3 residues: CASRGLAGAWGQYF. CDR3 bases: TGTGCCAGCCGGGGACTAGCGGGTGCCTGGGGGCAGTACTTC. V and J are TRBV7-2 and TRBJ2-7; TRBD2 aligns across 12 bases. In germline, CDR1 is SGHTA, CDR2 FQGNSA. The CDR3 extends over 14 amino acids. V dropped 8 bases and J dropped 9; count of bases not matched to a gene: 11.

This clone was seen a handful of times. V usage is TRBV19 and J usage is TRBJ1-5; D is undetermined. V lost 3 bases and J lost 4, with 19 bases in between. The CDR3 runs to 17 residues. Germline values: CDR1 LNHDA, CDR2 SQIVND (reference sequence). Written as DNA, the CDR3 is TGTGCCAGTAGTATGCGGGCCGGGCCTCTGGGAAATCAGCCCCAGCATTTT. Protein sequence: CASSMRAGPLGNQPQHF.

Only a few counts were recorded for this clone. This chain connects TRBV7-6 to TRBJ2-1; TRBD2 matches at 8 bases. V lost 5 bases and J lost 5; bases outside the gene matches: 8. Per germline, CDR1 SGHVS and CDR2 FNYEAQ. This CDR3 comprises 15 residues. CDR3 in amino acids: CASSIAGGGNNEQFF. In DNA form, the CDR3 reads TGTGCCAGCAGCATCGCGGGGGGCGGTAACAATGAGCAGTTCTTC.

This clone was seen more than once but under ten times. The J gene is TRBJ2-3, the V gene TRBV7-2, with 10 bases identical to TRBD2. J gave up 6 bases and V 3 bases, and 6 bases lay outside the gene matches. This CDR3 has 15 residues. Germline CDR1 and CDR2: SGHTA and FQGNSA. CDR3 amino acids: CASSFGTSVVDTQYF. The CDR3 region has the DNA TGTGCCAGCAGCTTCGGGACTAGCGTGGTCGATACGCAGTATTTT.

The rearrangement joins TRBV15 to TRBJ1-2; D is ambiguous. V dropped 0 bases and J dropped 4 bases, with 12 bases sitting between them. This CDR3 is 15 amino acids long. Germline V gene sequence: CDR1 LNHNV, CDR2 YYDKDF (reference sequence). The CDR3, as DNA: TGTGCCACCAGCAGAGATGGTCAGTCGCCCTATGGCTACACCTTC. It yields the protein CATSRDGQSPYGYTF.

V gene TRBV10-3 combines with J gene TRBJ2-5; 7 bases fit TRBD2. V lost 2 bases to trimming and J lost 5 bases; unmatched junction nucleotides: 2. Germline V gene data show CDR1 as ENHRY and CDR2 as SYGVKD. This CDR3 has 13 residues. The CDR3 nucleotides are TGTGCCATCAGTGAGCTCGGGGGGGAGACCCAGTACTTC. The encoded protein is CAISELGGETQYF.

This clone was counted only a few times. V and J are TRBV6-6 and TRBJ2-7, with 8 bases identical to TRBD1. This CDR3 has 14 amino acids. V shed 2 bases and J 3 bases; nucleotides not matched to a gene: 3. Germline V CDR1 and CDR2: MNHNY, SVGAGI (reference sequence). The CDR3 spells CASSYRDRFYEQYF. The DNA of the CDR3 is TGTGCCAGCAGTTACAGGGACAGGTTCTACGAGCAGTACTTC.

The V call is TRBV20-1, the J call TRBJ2-3; D gene ambiguous. V was trimmed by 1 base and J by 7 bases, leaving 6 bases between them. Looked up from germline, CDR1 is DFQATT and CDR2 is SNEGSKA (reference sequence). The CDR3 length is 11 residues. This CDR3 is CSARVLNTQYF. CDR3 in DNA: TGCAGTGCTAGAGTACTGAATACGCAGTATTTT.